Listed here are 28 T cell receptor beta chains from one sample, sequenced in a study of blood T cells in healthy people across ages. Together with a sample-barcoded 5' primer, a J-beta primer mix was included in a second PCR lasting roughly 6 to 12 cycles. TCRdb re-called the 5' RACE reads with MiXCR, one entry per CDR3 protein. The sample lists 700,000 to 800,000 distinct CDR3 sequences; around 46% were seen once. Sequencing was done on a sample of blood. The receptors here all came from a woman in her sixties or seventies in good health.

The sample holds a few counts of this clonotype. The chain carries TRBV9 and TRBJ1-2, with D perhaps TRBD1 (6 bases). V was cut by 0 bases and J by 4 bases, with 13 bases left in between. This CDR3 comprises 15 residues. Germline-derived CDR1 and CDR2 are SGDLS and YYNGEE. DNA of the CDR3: TGTGCCAGCAGCGTAGCAGGGGACGGACTCTATGGCTACACCTTC. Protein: CASSVAGDGLYGYTF.

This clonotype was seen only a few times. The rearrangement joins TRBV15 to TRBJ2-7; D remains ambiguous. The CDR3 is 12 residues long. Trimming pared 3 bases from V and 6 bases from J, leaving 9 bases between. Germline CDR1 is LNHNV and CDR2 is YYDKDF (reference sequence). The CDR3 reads CATSSSNGEQYF. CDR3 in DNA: TGTGCCACCAGCAGTAGTAATGGCGAGCAGTACTTC.

CDR3 sequence reads: CASRIQSGANVLTF. In DNA form, the CDR3 reads TGTGCCAGCAGAATTCAATCTGGGGCCAACGTCCTGACTTTC. The chain has TRBV5-5 and TRBJ2-6; no reliable D call. This CDR3 has 14 amino acids. Trimming pared 5 bases from V and 1 base from J, leaving 7 bases between. CDR1 and CDR2 from the germline V gene are SGHKS and YYEKEE (reference sequence).

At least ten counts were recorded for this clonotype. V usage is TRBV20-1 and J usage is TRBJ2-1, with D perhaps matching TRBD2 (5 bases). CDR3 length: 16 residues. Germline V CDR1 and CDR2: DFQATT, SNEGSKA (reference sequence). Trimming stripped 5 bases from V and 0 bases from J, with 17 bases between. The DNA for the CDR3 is TGCAGTGCTCCCTCGACTGTAGCGCTCTCCTACAATGAGCAGTTCTTC. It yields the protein CSAPSTVALSYNEQFF.

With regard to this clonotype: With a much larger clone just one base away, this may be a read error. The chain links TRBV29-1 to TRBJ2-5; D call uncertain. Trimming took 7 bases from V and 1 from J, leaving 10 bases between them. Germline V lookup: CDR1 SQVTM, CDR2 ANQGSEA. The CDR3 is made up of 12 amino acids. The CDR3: CSAAGSQETQYF. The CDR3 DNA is TGCAGCGCTGCAGGATCCCAAGAGACCCAGTACTTC.

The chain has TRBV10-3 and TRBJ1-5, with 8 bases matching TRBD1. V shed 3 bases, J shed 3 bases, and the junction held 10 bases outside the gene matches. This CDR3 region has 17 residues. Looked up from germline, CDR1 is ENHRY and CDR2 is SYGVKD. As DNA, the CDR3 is TGTGCCATCAGTGAAGACAGGGGCAGCGCCCACAATCAGCCCCAGCATTTT. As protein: CAISEDRGSAHNQPQHF.

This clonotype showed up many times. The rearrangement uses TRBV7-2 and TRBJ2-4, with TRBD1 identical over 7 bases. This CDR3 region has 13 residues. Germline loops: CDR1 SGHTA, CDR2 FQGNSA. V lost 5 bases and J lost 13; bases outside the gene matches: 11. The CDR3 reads CASSPKGALEQYF. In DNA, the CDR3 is TGTGCCAGCAGCCCAAAGGGGGCTTTAGAGCAGTACTTC. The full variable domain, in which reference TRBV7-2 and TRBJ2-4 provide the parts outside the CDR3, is GAGVSQSPSNKVTEKGKDVELRCDPISGHTALYWYRQSLGQGLEFLIYFQGNSAPDKSGLPSDRFSAERTGGSVSTLTIQRTQQEDSAVYLCASSPKGALEQYFGAGTRLSVL.

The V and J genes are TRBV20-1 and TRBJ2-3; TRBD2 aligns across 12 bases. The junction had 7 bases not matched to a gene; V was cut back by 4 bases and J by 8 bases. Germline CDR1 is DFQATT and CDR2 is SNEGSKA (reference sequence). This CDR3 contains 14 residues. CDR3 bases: TGCAGTGCTACTAGCGGGAGGGCCGTAGGTACGCAGTATTTT. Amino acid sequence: CSATSGRAVGTQYF.

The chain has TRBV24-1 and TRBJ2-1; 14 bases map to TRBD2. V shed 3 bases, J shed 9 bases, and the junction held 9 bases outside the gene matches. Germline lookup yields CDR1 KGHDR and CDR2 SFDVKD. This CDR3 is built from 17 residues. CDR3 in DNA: TGTGCCACCAGTGATGGATCAGGACTAGCGGGGGGCGGTGAGCAGTTCTTC. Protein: CATSDGSGLAGGGEQFF.

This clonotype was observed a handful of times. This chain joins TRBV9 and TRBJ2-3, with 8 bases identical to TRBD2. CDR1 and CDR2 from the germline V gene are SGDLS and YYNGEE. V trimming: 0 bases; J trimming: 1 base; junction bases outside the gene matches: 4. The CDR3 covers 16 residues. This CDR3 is CASSVDPGGRTDTQYF. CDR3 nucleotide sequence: TGTGCCAGCAGCGTAGACCCGGGGGGGCGCACAGATACGCAGTATTTT.

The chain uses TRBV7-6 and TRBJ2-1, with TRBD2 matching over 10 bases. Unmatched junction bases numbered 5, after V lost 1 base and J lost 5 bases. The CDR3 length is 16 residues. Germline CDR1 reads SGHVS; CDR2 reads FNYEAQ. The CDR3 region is CASSLVLAGGHNEQFF. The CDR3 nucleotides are TGTGCCAGCAGCTTAGTATTAGCGGGGGGACACAATGAGCAGTTCTTC.

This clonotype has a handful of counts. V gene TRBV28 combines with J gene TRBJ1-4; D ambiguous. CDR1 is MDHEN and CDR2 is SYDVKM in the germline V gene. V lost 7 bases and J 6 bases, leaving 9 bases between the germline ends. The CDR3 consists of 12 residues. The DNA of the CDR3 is TGTGCCAGCAAGGCCTTTCATGAAAAACTGTTTTTT. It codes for CASKAFHEKLFF.

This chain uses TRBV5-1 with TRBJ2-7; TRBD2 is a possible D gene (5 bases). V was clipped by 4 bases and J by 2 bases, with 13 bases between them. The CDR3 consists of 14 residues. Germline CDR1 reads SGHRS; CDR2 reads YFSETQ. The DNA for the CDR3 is TGCGCCAGCAGCGAGTTAGCGCTCCCCTACGAGCAGTACTTC. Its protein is CASSELALPYEQYF.

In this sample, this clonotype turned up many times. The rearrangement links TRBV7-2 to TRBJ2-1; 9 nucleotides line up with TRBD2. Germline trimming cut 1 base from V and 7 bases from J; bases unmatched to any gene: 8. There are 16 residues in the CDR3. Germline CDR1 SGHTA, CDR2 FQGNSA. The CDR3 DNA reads TGTGCCAGCAGCTTAGAAGGTAGCGGGAGTCGGAATGAGCAGTTCTTC. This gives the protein CASSLEGSGSRNEQFF.

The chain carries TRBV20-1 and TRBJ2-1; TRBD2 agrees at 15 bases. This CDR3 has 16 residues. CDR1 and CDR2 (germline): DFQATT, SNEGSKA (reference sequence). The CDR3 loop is CSARTSGRGAYNEQFF. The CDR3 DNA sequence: TGCAGCGCGAGGACTAGCGGGAGGGGGGCCTACAATGAGCAGTTCTTC.

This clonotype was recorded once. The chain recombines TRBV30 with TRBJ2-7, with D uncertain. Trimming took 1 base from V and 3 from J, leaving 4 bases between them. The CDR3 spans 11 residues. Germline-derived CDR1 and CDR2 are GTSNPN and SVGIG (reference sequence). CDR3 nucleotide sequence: TGTGCCTGGAGTGACAACTACGAGCAGTACTTC. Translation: CAWSDNYEQYF.

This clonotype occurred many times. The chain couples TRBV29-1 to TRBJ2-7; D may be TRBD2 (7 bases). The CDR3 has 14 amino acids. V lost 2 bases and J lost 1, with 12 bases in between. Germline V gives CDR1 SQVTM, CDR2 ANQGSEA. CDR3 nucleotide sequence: TGCAGCGTTGAATTAGGGGGGGCTTCCTACGAGCAGTACTTC. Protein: CSVELGGASYEQYF.

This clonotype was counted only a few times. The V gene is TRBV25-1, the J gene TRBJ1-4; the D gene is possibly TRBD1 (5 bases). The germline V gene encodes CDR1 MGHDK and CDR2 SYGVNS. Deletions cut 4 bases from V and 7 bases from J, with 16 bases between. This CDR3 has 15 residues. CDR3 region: CASSGGAERGEKLFF. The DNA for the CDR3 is TGTGCCAGCAGTGGTGGGGCTGAACGGGGTGAAAAACTGTTTTTT.

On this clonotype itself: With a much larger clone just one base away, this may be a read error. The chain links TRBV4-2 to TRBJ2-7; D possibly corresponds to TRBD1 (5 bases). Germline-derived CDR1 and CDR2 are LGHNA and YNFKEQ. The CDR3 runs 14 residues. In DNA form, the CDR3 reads TGTGCCCGCAGCCAAGATTGGCAGGGCGACGAGCAGTACTTC. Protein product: CARSQDWQGDEQYF.

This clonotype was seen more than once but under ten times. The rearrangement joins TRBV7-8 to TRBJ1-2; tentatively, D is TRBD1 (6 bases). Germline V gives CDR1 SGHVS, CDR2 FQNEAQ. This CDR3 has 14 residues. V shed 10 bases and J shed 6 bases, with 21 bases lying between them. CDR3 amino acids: CAIIGGTQVDGYTF. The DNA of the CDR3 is TGTGCCATCATCGGGGGGACACAGGTTGATGGCTACACCTTC.

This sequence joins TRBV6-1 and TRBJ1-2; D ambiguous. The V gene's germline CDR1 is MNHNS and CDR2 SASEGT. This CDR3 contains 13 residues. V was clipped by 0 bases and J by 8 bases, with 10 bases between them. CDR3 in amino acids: CASSEAGGSGYTF. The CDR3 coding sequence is TGTGCCAGCAGTGAAGCAGGAGGGAGCGGCTACACCTTC.

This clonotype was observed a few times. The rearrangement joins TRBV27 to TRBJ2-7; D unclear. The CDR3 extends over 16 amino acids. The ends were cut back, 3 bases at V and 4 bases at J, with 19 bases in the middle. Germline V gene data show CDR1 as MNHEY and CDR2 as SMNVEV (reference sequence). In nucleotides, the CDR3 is TGTGCCAGCAGTTTCGCCGCGCCGGGCCTGAATTACGAGCAGTACTTC. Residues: CASSFAAPGLNYEQYF.

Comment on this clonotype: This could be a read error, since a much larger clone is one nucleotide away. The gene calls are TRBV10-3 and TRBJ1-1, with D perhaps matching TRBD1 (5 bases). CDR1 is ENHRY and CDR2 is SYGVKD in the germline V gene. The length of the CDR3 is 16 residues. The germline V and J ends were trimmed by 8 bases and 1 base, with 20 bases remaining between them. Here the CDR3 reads CAIDQGRVTRNTEAFF. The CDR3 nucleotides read TGTGCCATCGACCAGGGTAGGGTTACTAGGAACACTGAAGCTTTCTTT.

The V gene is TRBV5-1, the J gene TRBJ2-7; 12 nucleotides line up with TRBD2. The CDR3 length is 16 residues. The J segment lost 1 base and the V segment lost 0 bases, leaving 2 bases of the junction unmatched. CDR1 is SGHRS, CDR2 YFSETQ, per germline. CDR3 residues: CASSLAGLAGSYEQYF. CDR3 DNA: TGCGCCAGCAGCTTGGCCGGACTAGCGGGATCCTACGAGCAGTACTTC.

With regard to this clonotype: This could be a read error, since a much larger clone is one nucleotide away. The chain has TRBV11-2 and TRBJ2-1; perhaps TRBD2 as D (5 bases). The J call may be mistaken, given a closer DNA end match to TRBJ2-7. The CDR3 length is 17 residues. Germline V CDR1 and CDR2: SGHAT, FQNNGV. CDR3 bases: TGTGCCAGCAGCCATTATGCGGGCCTTAGCTCCTACAATGAGCAGTACTTC. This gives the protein CASSHYAGLSSYNEQYF.

The CDR3 here is CASSSQGAGYGYTF. In DNA, the CDR3 is TGTGCCAGCAGCTCACAGGGGGCCGGGTATGGCTACACCTTC. The chain is built from TRBV7-2 and TRBJ1-2, with 9 bases matching TRBD1. The germline V gene has CDR1 SGHTA and CDR2 FQGNSA. This CDR3 comprises 14 residues. V gave up 4 bases and J gave up 5 bases; unmatched junction bases: 5.

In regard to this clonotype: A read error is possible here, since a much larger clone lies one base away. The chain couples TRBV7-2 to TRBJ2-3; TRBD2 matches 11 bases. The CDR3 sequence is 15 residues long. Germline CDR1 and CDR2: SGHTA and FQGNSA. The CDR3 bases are TGTGCCAGCAGCGTTGGGACTAGCGGCACAGATACGCGGTATTTT. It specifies CASSVGTSGTDTRYF. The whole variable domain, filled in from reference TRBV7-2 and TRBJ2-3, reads GAGVSQSPSNKVTEKGKDVELRCDPISGHTALYWYRQSLGQGLEFLIYFQGNSAPDKSGLPSDRFSAERTGGSVSTLTIQRTQQEDSAVYLCASSVGTSGTDTRYFGPGTRLTVL.

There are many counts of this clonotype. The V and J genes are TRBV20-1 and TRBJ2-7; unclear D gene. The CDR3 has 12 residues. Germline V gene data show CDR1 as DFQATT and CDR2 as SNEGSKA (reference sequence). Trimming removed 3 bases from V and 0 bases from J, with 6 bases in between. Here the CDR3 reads CSARTHSYEQYF. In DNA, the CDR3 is TGCAGTGCTAGGACACACTCCTACGAGCAGTACTTC.